The entry that follows covers one TCR beta chain sequence. These data belong to a study of type 1 regulatory T cells. The overall study: T-allo10 is an in vitro-generated, Tr1-enriched CD4 T cell product specific for alloantigen.

Each CDR3 protein is one row after TCRdb ran MiXCR on the reads. The sample includes over 90,000 distinct CDR3 sequences, around 30% of them seen just once. The CDR3 loop spans 16 amino acids. With V trimmed by 4 bases and J by 0 bases, 5 bases remained unmatched. CDR1 is LGHDT, CDR2 YNNKEL, per germline (reference sequence). Sequencing input: CD4+ T cells, either the whole sample or a sorted fraction (not recorded which). This sequence was found in a human donor in good health. The rearrangement links TRBV3-1 to TRBJ2-1, with 8 nucleotides matching TRBD2. CDR3 in DNA: TGTGCCAGCAGCCCCTCGACTAGCGTCTCCTACAATGAGCAGTTCTTC. Protein sequence: CASSPSTSVSYNEQFF.